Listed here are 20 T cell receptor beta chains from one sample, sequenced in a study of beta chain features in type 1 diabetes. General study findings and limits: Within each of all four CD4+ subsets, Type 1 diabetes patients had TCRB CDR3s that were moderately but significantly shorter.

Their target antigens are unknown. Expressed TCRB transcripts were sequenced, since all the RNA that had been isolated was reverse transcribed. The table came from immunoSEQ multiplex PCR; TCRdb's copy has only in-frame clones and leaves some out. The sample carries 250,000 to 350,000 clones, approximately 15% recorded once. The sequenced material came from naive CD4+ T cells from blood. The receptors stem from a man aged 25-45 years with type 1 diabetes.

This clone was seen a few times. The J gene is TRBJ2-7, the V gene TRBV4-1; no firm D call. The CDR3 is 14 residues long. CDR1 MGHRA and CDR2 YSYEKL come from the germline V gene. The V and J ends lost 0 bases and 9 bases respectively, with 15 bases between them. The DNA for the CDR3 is TGCGCCAGCAGCCAAGATATAAAGCGTGAAGTGCAGTACTTC. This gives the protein CASSQDIKREVQYF.

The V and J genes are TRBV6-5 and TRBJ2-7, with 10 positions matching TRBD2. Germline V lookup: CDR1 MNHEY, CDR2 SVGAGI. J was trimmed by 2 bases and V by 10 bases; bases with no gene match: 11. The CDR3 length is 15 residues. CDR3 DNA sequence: TGTGCCACCTCCTCCCGGACTAGCGGTACCTACGAGCAGTACTTC. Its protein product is CATSSRTSGTYEQYF.

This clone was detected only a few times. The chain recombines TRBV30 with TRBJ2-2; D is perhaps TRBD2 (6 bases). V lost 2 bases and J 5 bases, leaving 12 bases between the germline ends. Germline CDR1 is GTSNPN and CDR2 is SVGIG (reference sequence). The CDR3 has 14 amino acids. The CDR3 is CAWSRDSVTGELFF. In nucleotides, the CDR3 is TGTGCCTGGAGTAGGGACTCAGTGACCGGGGAGCTGTTTTTT.

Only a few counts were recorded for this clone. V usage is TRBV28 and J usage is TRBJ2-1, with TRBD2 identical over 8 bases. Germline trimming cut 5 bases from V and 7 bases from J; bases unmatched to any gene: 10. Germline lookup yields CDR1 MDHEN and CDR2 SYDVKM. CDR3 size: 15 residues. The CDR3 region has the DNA TGTGCCAGCAGTGTCCTGAGCGGGAGTAGAAATGAGCAGTTCTTC. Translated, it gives CASSVLSGSRNEQFF.

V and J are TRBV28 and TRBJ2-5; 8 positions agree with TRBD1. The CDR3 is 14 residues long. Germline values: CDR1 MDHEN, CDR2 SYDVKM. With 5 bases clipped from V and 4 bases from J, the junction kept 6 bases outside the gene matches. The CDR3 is CASSRTGLRETQYF. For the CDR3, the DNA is TGTGCCAGCAGTAGGACAGGGCTGCGAGAGACCCAGTACTTC.

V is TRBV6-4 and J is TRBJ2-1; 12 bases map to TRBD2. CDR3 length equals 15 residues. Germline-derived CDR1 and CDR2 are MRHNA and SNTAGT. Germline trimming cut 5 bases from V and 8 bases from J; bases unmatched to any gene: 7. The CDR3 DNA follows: TGTGCCAGCAGTAGGGGTTGGACTAGCGGGGATGAGCAGTTCTTC. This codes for CASSRGWTSGDEQFF.

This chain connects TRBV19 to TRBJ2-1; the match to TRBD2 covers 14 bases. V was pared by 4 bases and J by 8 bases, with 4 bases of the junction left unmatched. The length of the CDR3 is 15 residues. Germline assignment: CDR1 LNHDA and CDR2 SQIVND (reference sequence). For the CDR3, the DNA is TGTGCCAGTAGTACCCGACTAGCGGGAGGGCATGAGCAGTTCTTC. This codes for CASSTRLAGGHEQFF.

The CDR3 here is CASSPGHYNQPQHF. The CDR3 bases are TGTGCCAGCAGCCCGGGACACTACAATCAGCCCCAGCATTTT. This chain connects TRBV9 to TRBJ1-5, with D maybe TRBD1 (6 bases). The CDR3 extends over 14 amino acids. Trimming shortened V by 4 bases and J by 3 bases, and 11 bases separated the two germline ends. Germline CDR1 reads SGDLS; CDR2 reads YYNGEE.

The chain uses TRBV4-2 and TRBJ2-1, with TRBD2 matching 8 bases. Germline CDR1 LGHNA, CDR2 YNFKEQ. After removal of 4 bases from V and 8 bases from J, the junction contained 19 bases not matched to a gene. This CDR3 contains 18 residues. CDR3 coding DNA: TGTGCCAGCAGCCGAGCCCTAGCGGGCCCATCTCACCCCCATGAGCAGTTCTTC. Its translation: CASSRALAGPSHPHEQFF.

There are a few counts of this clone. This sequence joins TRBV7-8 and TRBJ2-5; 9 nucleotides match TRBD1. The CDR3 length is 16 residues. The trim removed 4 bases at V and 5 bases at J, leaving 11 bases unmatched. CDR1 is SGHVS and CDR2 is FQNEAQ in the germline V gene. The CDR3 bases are TGTGCCAGCAGCTCGGGACGGACAGGGGACGTTGAGACCCAGTACTTC. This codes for CASSSGRTGDVETQYF.

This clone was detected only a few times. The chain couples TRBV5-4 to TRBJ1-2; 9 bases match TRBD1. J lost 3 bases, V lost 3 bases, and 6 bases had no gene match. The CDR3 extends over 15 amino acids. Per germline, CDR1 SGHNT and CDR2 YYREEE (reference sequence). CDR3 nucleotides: TGTGCCAGCAGCTCCCCGGGACAGGGAGACTATGGCTACACCTTC. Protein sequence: CASSSPGQGDYGYTF. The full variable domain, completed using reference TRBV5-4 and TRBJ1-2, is ETGVTQSPTHLIKTRGQQVTLRCSSQSGHNTVSWYQQALGQGPQFIFQYYREEENGRGNFPPRFSGLQFPNYSSELNVNALELDDSALYLCASSSPGQGDYGYTFGSGTRLTVV.

The CDR3 here is CASSDRGDEQFF. For the CDR3, the DNA is TGTGCCAGTAGTGATAGGGGCGATGAGCAGTTCTTC. This chain joins TRBV19 and TRBJ2-1, with D perhaps TRBD1 (5 bases). Deletions cut 5 bases from V and 8 bases from J, with 10 bases between. Germline V gene lookup returns CDR1 LNHDA and CDR2 SQIVND (reference sequence). This CDR3 has 12 residues.

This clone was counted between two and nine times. The CDR3 nucleotides are TGCAGCGTTGGGGTGACAGGCCGTTCCCCTTATGGCTACACCTTC. The encoded protein is CSVGVTGRSPYGYTF. V is TRBV29-1 and J is TRBJ1-2, with D possibly TRBD1 on 6 matching bases. CDR3 length: 15 amino acids. Looked up from germline, CDR1 is SQVTM and CDR2 is ANQGSEA. Trimming removed 4 bases at V and 5 bases at J, with 20 bases between.

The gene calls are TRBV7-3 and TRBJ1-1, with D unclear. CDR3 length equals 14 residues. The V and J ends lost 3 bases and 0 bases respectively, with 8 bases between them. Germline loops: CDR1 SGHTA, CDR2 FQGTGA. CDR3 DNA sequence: TGTGCCAGCAGCTTTACAGCATTGAACACTGAAGCTTTCTTT. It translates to CASSFTALNTEAFF.

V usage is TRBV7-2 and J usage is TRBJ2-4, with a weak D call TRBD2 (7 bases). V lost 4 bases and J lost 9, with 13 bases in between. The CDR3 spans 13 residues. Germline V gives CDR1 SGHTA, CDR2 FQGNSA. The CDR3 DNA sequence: TGTGCCAGCAGCTCGAACGCGGGGGCCATTCAGTACTTC. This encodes CASSSNAGAIQYF.

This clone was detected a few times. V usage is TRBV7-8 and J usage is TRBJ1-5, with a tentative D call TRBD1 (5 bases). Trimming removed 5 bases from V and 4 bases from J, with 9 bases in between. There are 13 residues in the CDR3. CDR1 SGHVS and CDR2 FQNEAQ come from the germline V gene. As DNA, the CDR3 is TGTGCCAGCAGCGGAGACAGAAATCAGCCCCAGCATTTT. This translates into CASSGDRNQPQHF.

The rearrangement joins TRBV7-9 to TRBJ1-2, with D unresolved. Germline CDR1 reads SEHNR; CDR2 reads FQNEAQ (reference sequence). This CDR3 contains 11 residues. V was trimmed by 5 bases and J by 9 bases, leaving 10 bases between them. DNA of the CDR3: TGTGCCAGCAGCCTCTCCCGTCGCTACACCTTC. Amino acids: CASSLSRRYTF.

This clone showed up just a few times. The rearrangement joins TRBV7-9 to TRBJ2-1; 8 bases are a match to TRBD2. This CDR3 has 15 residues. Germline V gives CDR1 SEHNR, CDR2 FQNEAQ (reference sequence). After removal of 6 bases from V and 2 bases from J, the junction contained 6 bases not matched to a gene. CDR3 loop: CASSGSGTAYNEQFF. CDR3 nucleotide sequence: TGTGCCAGCAGTGGTAGCGGGACCGCCTACAATGAGCAGTTCTTC. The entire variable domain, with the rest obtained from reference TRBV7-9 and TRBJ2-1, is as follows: DTGVSQNPRHKITKRGQNVTFRCDPISEHNRLYWYRQTLGQGPEFLTYFQNEAQLEKSRLLSDRFSAERPKGSFSTLEIQRTEQGDSAMYLCASSGSGTAYNEQFFGPGTRLTVL.

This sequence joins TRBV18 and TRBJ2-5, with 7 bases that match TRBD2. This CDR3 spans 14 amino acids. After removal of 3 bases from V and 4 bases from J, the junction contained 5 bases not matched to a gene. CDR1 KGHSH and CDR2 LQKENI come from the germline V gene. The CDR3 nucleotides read TGTGCCAGCTCACCCTGGGAGGGAGGAGAGACCCAGTACTTC. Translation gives CASSPWEGGETQYF.

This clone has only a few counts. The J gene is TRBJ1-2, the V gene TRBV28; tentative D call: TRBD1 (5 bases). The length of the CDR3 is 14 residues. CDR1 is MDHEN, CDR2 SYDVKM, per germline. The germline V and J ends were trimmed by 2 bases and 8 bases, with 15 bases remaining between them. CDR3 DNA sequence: TGTGCCAGCAGTTTAGTTGCGGGAAGGGGCGGCTACACCTTC. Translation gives CASSLVAGRGGYTF.